This record looks at one TCR beta chain sequence and its context. Its antigen is currently unknown. The data originate from a study of cytomegalovirus exposure and HLA in healthy donors. Study results and limitations: Subsequent analysis showed first-cohort TCR clusters tending to co-occur in some 120 validation repertoires. Investigators reported about 160 TCR beta chains as tied to cytomegalovirus. While the bulk of TCR sequences proved rare, some public TCRs turned up in many donors.

The repertoire was sequenced with immunoSEQ multiplex PCR; TCRdb's copy has only in-frame clones and lacks some. This table has over 150,000 clones, around nine tenths appearing once. CDR1 LGHNA and CDR2 YSLEER come from the germline V gene. V dropped 0 bases and J dropped 7; count of bases not matched to a gene: 11. The CDR3 is 18 residues long. The source of this sequence is a woman in her late teens or twenties in good health and CMV-seronegative. The material sequenced was PBMCs. This chain links TRBV4-3 with TRBJ2-7, with 14 bases identical to TRBD2. CDR3 loop: CASSQDRGGLAGAGEQYF. For the CDR3, the DNA is TGCGCCAGCAGCCAAGATAGAGGGGGACTAGCGGGGGCCGGGGAGCAGTACTTC.